Given below is one TCR beta chain in context. This sample is drawn from a study of preoperative IRX-2 immunotherapy in early breast cancer. Treatment noted: preoperative locoregional IRX-2 cytokine immunotherapy. Samples came from a phase Ib trial of preoperative locoregional IRX-2 cytokine immunotherapy. The repertoire was sequenced with immunoSEQ multiplex PCR; TCRdb's copy has only in-frame clones and lacks some. The table includes over 2,000 clones, 80% to 90% detected once. Germline loops: CDR1 MNHGY, CDR2 SAAAGT. V lost 3 bases and J lost 0, with 11 bases in between. The CDR3 is 16 residues long.

The rearrangement uses TRBV6-8 and TRBJ2-2; D remains ambiguous. The specimen comprised tumor tissue, sampled before IRX-2 immunotherapy. This TCR derives from a human donor with breast cancer. The CDR3 DNA follows: TGTGCCAGCAGTTATCGTGGGTACGCGAACACCGGGGAGCTGTTTTTT. Residues: CASSYRGYANTGELFF.